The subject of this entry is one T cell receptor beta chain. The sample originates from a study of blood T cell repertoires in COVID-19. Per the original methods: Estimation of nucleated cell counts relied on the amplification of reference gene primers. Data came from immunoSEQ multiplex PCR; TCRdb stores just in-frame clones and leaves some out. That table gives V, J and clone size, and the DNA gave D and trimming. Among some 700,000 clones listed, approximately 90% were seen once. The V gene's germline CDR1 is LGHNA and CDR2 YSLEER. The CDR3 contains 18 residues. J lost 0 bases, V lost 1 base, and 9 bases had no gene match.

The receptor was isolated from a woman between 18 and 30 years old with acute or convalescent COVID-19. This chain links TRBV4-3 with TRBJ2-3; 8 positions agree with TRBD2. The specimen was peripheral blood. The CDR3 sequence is CASSQGGRGGLSTDTQYF. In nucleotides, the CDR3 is TGCGCCAGCAGCCAAGGAGGTCGCGGGGGGCTTAGCACAGATACGCAGTATTTT.